This T cell receptor beta chain derives from a study of blood T cell repertoires in COVID-19. Profiling relied on immunoSEQ multiplex PCR, and the TCRdb table lists in-frame clones only, not all of them. The sample lists around 270,000 clones, approximately 86% occurring once. V gave up 4 bases and J gave up 5 bases, with 13 bases separating them. The germline V gene has CDR1 ENHRY and CDR2 SYGVKD. The CDR3 extends over 14 amino acids. V and J are TRBV10-3 and TRBJ2-3; the D gene is possibly TRBD2 (7 bases). The origin of this receptor is an older woman with COVID-19, enrolled during active disease. Sequencing was performed on peripheral blood. The CDR3 bases are TGTGCCATCAGTGCCCGGGGGGCGCAAGATACGCAGTATTTT. It is translated as CAISARGAQDTQYF.